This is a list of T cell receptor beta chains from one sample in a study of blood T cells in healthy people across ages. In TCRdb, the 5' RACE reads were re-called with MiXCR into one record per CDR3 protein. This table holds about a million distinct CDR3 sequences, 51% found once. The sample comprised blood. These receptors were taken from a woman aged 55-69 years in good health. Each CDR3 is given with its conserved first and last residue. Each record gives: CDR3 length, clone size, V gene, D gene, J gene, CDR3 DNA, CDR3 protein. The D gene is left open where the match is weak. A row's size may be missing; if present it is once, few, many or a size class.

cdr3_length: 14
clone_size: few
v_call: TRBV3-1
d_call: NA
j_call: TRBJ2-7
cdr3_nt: TGTGCCAGCAGCCAAAATAGCGGCCCCTACGAGCAGTACTTC
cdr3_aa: CASSQNSGPYEQYF

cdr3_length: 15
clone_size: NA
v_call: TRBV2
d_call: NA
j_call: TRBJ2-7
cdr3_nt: TGTGCCAGCAGTGAGGTACGGGGCCAAGGATACGAGCAGTACTTC
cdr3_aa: CASSEVRGQGYEQYF

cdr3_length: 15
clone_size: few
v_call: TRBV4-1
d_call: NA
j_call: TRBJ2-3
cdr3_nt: TGCGCCAGCAGCCAAGTCCTTGGGCCCCCAGATACGCAGTATTTT
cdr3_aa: CASSQVLGPPDTQYF

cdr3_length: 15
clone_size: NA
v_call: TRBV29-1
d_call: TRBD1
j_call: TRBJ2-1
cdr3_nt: TGCAGCTCCGCCCCCGGACAGGGGACCTACAATGAGCAGTTCTTC
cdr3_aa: CSSAPGQGTYNEQFF

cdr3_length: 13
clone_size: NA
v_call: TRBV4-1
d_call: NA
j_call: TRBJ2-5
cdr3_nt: TGCGCCAGCAGCCAGGCGGGGTCAGAGACCCAGTACTTC
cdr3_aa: CASSQAGSETQYF

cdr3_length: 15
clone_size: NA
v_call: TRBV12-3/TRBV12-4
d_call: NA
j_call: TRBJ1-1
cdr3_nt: TGTGCCAGCAGTTTAAAGACAGTTATGAACACTGAAGCTTTCTTT
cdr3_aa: CASSLKTVMNTEAFF

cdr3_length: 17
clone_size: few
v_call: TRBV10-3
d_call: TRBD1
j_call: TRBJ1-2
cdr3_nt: TGTGCCATCCGACCGCGGGACAGGGCGGATACTAACTATGGCTACACCTTC
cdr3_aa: CAIRPRDRADTNYGYTF

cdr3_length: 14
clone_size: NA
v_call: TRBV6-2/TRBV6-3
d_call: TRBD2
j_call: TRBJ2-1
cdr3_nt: TGTGCCAGCAACCTCGGGGGGGCCCACAATGAGCAGTTCTTC
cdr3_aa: CASNLGGAHNEQFF

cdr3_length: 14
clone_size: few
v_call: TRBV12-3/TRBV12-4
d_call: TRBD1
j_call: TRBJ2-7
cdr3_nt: TGTGCCAGCAGCATGATACAGGGGGTGGGCGAGCAGTACTTC
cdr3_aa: CASSMIQGVGEQYF

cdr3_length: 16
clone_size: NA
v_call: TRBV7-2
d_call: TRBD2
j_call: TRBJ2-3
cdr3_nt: TGTGCCAGCAGCTTAGCGGGGGGGAGAATCACAGATACGCAGTATTTT
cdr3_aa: CASSLAGGRITDTQYF

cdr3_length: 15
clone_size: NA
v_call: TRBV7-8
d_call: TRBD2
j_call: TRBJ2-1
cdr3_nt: TGTGCCAGCAGCTTAAGACTAGCGGGAGTCTTTGAGCAGTTCTTC
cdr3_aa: CASSLRLAGVFEQFF

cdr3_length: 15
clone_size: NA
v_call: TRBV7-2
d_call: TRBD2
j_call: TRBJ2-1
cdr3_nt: TGTGCCAGCAGTTATGAAGCCGGGACTAGGCCCAAGCAGTTCTTC
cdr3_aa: CASSYEAGTRPKQFF

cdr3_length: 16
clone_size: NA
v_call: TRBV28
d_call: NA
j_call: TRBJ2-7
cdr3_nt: TGTGCCAGCAGTGCACCCCGGGCCGAGAAGACCTACGAGCAGTACTTC
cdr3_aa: CASSAPRAEKTYEQYF

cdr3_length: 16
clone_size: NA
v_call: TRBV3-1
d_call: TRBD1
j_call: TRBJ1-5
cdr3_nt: TGTGCCAGCAGCCTAGGCGCTCCGGGACAGAATCAGCCCCAGCATTTT
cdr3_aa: CASSLGAPGQNQPQHF

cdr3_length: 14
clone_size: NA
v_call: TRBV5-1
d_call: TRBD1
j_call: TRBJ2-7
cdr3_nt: TGCGCCAGCAGGCCCTGGGACAGATACTACGAGCAGTACTTC
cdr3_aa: CASRPWDRYYEQYF

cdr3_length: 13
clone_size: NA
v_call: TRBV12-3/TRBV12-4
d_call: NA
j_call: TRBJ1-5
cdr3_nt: TGTGCCAGCAGTTTGGGGGAGGGACAGCCCCAGCATTTT
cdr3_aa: CASSLGEGQPQHF

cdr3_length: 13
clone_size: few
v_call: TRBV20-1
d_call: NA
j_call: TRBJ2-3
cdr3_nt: TGCAGTGGTCCGGGCGCTAGCACAGATACGCAGTATTTT
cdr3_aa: CSGPGASTDTQYF

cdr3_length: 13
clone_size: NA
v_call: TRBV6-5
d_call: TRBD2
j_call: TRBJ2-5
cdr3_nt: TGTGCCAGCACTAGGGAGGGGAGAGAGACCCAGTACTTC
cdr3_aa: CASTREGRETQYF

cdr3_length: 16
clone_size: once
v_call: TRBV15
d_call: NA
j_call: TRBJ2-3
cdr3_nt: TGTGCCACCAGCAGAGATTTTGCCGATTTTTCAGATGCGCAGTATTTT
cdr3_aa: CATSRDFADFSDAQYF

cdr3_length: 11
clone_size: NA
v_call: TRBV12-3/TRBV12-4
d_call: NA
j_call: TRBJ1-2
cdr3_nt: TGTGCCAGCAGTCGGGGGAATGGCTACACCTTC
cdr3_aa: CASSRGNGYTF

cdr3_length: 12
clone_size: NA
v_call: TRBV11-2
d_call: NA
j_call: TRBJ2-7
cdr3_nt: TGTGCCAGCAGCCTACAGGAAAACGAGCAGTACTTC
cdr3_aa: CASSLQENEQYF

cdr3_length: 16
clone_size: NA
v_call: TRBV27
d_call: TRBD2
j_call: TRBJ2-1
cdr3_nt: TGTGCCAGCAACCCGACTAGCGGGACTTCCTACAATGAGCAGTTCTTC
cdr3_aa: CASNPTSGTSYNEQFF

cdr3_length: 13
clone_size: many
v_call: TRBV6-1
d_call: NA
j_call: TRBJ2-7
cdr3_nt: TGTGCCAGCAGTGAACTAGGAACCTACGAGCAGTACTTC
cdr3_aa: CASSELGTYEQYF

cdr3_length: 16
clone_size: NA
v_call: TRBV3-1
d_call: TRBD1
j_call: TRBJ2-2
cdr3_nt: TGTGCCAGCAGCCCCTCCGGGACAGGGTTGACCGGGGAGCTGTTTTTT
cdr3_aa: CASSPSGTGLTGELFF

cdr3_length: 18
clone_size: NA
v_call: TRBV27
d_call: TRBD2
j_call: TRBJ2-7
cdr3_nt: TGTGCCAGCAGTTTGCTTCCGGGACTAGCGGGACTCTCCTACGAGCAGTACTTC
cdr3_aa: CASSLLPGLAGLSYEQYF

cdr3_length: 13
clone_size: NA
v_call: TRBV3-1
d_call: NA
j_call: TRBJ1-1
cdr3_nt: TGTGCCAGCAGCCAGACACTGAACACTGAAGCTTTCTTT
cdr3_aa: CASSQTLNTEAFF

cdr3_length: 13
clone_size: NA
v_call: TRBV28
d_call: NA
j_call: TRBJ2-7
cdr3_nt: TGTGCCAGCAAGGGGGGCTACTCCTACGAGCAGTACTTC
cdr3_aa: CASKGGYSYEQYF

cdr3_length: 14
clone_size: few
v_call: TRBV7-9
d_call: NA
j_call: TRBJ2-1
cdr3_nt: TGTGCCAGCAGCTTAGGGAGAGGGCTGAATGAGCAGTTCTTC
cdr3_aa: CASSLGRGLNEQFF

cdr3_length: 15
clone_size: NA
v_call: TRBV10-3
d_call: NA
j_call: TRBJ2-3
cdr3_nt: TGTGCCATCAGTGAGTCCACAAAACGCACAGATACGCAGTATTTT
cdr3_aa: CAISESTKRTDTQYF

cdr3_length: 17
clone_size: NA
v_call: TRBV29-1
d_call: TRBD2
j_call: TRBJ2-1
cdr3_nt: TGCAGCGTTGAAGCTTCCCGGGAGGGCTTAATCTCCTACGAGCAGTTCTTC
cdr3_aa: CSVEASREGLISYEQFF

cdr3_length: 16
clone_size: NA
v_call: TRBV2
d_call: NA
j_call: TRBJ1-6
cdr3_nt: TGTGCCAGCAGGGACGCGCAGGCACTTAATGATTCACCCCCCCACTTT
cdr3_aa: CASRDAQALNDSPPHF

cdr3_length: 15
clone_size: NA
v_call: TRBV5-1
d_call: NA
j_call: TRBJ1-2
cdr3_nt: TGCGCCAGCAGCTTGGGTGGACAAAATAACTATGGCTACACCTTC
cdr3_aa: CASSLGGQNNYGYTF

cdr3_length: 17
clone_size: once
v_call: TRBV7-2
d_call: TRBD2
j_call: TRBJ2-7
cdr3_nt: TGTGCCAGCAGCCACCCAGCGGGAGGGCCCTCCTACAATGAGCAGTACTTC
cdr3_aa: CASSHPAGGPSYNEQYF

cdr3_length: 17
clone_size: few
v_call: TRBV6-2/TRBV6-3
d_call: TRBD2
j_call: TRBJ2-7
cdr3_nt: TGTGCCAGCAGTTCCAGTGGTACTAGCGGGAGGGTCTACGAGCAGTACTTC
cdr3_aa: CASSSSGTSGRVYEQYF

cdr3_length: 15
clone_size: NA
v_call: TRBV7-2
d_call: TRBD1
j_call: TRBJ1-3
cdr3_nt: TGTGCCAGCAGCCCCAGGACAGGGTTCGGAAACACCATATATTTT
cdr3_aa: CASSPRTGFGNTIYF

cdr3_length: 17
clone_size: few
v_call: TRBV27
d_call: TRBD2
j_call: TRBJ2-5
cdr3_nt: TGTGCCAGCAGCGAAACCCTGGCTAGCGGGAGTTGGGAGACCCAGTACTTC
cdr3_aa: CASSETLASGSWETQYF

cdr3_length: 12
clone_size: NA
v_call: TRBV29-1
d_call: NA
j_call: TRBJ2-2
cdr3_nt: TGCAGCGCAGGAAGTACTGCCGGGGAGCTGTTTTTT
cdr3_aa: CSAGSTAGELFF

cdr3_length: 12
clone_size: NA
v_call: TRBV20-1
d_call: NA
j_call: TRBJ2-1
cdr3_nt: TGCAGTGCTAGTCCCCTAGTGAACGAGCAGTTCTTC
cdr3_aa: CSASPLVNEQFF

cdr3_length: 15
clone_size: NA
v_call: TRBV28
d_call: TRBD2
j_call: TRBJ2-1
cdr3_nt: TGTGCCAGCAGCCTTAGCGGGAGCGTCTACAATGAGCAGTTCTTC
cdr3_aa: CASSLSGSVYNEQFF

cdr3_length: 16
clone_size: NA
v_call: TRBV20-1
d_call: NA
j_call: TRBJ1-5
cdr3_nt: TGCAGTGCTAGAGATTTCCGGGACCTTGGAAATCAGCCCCAGCATTTT
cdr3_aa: CSARDFRDLGNQPQHF

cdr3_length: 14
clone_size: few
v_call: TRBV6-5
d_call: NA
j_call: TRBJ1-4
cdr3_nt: TGTGCCAGCTCGTGGGAGCCTACTAATGAAAAACTGTTTTTT
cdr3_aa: CASSWEPTNEKLFF

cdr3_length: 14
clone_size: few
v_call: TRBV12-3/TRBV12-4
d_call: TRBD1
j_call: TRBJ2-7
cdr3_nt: TGTGCCAGCAGTACAGACAGGGGGCGGTACGAGCAGTACTTC
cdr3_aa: CASSTDRGRYEQYF

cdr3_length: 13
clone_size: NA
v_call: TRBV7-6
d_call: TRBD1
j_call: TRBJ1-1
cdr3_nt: TGTGCCAGCAGCTCGAGACAGGGATGGGGAGCTTTCTTT
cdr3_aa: CASSSRQGWGAFF

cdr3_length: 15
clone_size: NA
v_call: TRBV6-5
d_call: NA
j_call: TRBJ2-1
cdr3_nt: TGTGCCAGCAGTTCCGGTGGAATTAGGCGGAATGAGCAGTTCTTC
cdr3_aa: CASSSGGIRRNEQFF

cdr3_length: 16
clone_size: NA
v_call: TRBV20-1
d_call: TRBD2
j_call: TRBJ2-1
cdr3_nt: TGCAGTGCTAGAGTTTTAAGCGGGAGGTCCTACAATGAGCAGTTCTTC
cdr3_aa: CSARVLSGRSYNEQFF

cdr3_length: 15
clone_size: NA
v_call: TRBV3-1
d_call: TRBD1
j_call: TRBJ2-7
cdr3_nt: TGTGCCAGCAGCCGAATCGGGACAGGGTCCTACGAGCAGTACTTC
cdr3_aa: CASSRIGTGSYEQYF

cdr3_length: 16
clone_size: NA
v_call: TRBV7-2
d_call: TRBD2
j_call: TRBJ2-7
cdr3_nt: TGTGCCAGCAGCTTAACTAGCGGGAGGAGGCCATACGAGCAGTACTTC
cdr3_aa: CASSLTSGRRPYEQYF

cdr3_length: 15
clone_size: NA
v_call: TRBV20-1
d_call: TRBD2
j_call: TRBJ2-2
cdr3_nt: TGCAGTGCTAGAACCGGGGGGTCGAACACCGGGGAGCTGTTTTTT
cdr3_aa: CSARTGGSNTGELFF

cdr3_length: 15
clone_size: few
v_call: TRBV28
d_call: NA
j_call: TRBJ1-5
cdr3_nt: TGTGCCAGCAAGTTATTCTTGGGATTCAATCAGCCCCAGCATTTT
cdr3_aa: CASKLFLGFNQPQHF

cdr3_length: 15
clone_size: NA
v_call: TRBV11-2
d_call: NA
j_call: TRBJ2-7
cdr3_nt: TGTGCCAGCAGCTCCGGACTACACCCGGCCTACGAGCAGTACTTC
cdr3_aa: CASSSGLHPAYEQYF

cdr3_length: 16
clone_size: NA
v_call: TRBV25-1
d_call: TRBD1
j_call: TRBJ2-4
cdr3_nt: TGTGCCAGCAGTGACCCAGCCAGACAGGGAACCAACATTCAGTACTTC
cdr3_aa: CASSDPARQGTNIQYF

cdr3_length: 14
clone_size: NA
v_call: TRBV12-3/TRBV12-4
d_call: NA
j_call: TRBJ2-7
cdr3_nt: TGTGCCAGCAGTTATGGGTTAGGGTGGGACGAGCAGTACTTC
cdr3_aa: CASSYGLGWDEQYF

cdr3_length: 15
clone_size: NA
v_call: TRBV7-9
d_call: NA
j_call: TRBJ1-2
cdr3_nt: TGTGCCAGCAGCTTAGTCCCCTCGGCCCGAACCGGCTACACCTTC
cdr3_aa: CASSLVPSARTGYTF

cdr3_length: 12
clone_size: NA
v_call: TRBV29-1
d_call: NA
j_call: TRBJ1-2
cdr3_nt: TGCAGCGTTGAAGCAAGTGTTGGAGGCTACACCTTC
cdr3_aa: CSVEASVGGYTF

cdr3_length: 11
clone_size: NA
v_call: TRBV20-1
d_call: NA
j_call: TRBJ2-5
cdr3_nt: TGCAGTCCTTCGAAGAAGGAGACCCAGTACTTC
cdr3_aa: CSPSKKETQYF

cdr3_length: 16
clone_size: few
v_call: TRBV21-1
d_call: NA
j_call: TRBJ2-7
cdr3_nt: TGTGCCAGCAGCAATCACCAAATCGCTGGCTCCTACGAGCAGTACTTC
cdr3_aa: CASSNHQIAGSYEQYF